Listed below are T cell receptor beta chains from one sample, sequenced in a study of graft-versus-host responses after intestinal transplantation. TCRdb keeps only in-frame clones here, not all; method: immunoSEQ multiplex PCR. The table lists around 130,000 clones, more than 80% of them singletons, with around 0.15% in the top ten. These receptors lack a known antigen. The starting material was unstimulated CD4+ T cells sorted from spleen or lymph node cells, obtained before intestinal transplant. All receptors derive from a human donor who received an intestinal transplant. The CDR3 runs from the conserved cysteine through the conserved F or W. Fields, in order: V gene, J gene, D gene, CDR3 protein, CDR3 DNA. The D gene is left open where the match is weak.

>TRBV5-1|TRBJ2-5|NA
CASSFGRRGQTQYF
TGCGCCAGCAGCTTCGGACGGCGTGGGCAGACCCAGTACTTC
>TRBV7-9|TRBJ2-1|TRBD2
CASSLAAGGPGEQFF
TGTGCCAGCAGCTTAGCAGCGGGGGGGCCTGGAGAGCAGTTCTTC
>TRBV5-4|TRBJ1-2|NA
CASGPGTSLGGYTF
TGTGCCAGCGGCCCTGGGACCTCCCTGGGAGGCTACACCTTC
>TRBV5-4|TRBJ2-7|NA
CDPRDNPYEQYF
TGTGACCCCCGGGACAACCCCTACGAGCAGTACTTC
>TRBV29-1|TRBJ1-1|NA
CSVGDREEAFF
TGCAGCGTTGGCGATAGGGAAGAAGCTTTCTTT
>TRBV5-1|TRBJ2-5|NA
CASSLGARETQYF
TGCGCCAGCAGCTTGGGGGCGCGGGAGACCCAGTACTTC
>TRBV7-3|TRBJ2-1|TRBD1
CATSRDRAYNEQFF
TGTGCCACCTCCCGGGACAGGGCCTACAATGAGCAGTTCTTC
>TRBV30|TRBJ1-1|NA
CAWSVRGGSSNTEAFF
TGTGCCTGGAGTGTCCGGGGGGGGTCTTCCAACACTGAAGCTTTCTTT
>TRBV2|TRBJ1-2|NA
CASSEAPLSYTF
TGTGCCAGCAGTGAAGCGCCCTTGAGCTACACCTTC
>TRBV18|TRBJ2-3|NA
CASSPWGASSTDTQYF
TGTGCCAGCTCACCTTGGGGGGCATCTAGCACAGATACGCAGTATTTT